This TCR beta chain comes out of a study of cytomegalovirus exposure and HLA in healthy donors. Study-wide background: T cells numbering around 170 million yielded some 100 million unique TCR beta sequences in an earlier analysis. About 82 million unique TCRs from HLA-typed donors were held in an early release of data. General observations from the study: The authors reported that TCR beta sequences could predict HLA-A and HLA-B alleles. These predictions were accurate for most subjects in the first cohort. Looking again later, the authors saw that most CMV-associated TCR beta chains seemed HLA-restricted.

PCR primers comprised 60 Vbeta and 13 Jbeta primers. Libraries were prepared by immunoSEQ multiplex PCR; TCRdb keeps only in-frame clonotypes and omits some of them. The profile shows some 150,000 clones, 60% to 80% of them singletons. Germline values: CDR1 SGHNT, CDR2 YENEEA. Trimming stripped 3 bases from V and 1 base from J, with 9 bases between. There are 14 residues in the CDR3. Concerning this clone: Its antigen is unidentified.

Material for sequencing was PBMCs. The receptor comes from a female donor in good health and CMV-seronegative. The chain joins TRBV11-3 to TRBJ1-1; D ambiguous. In DNA, the CDR3 is TGTGCCAGCAGCTTCCGGGGAACGAACACTGAAGCTTTCTTT. Amino acid sequence: CASSFRGTNTEAFF.